These T cell receptor beta chains were read from a single sample in a study of cytomegalovirus exposure and HLA in healthy donors. Only in-frame clones appear in the TCRdb table, and some are missing; sequencing was by immunoSEQ multiplex PCR. This table has approximately 77,000 clones, over 70% appearing once. Sequenced input: PBMCs. All receptors derive from a woman in her thirties or forties in good health and CMV-seronegative. The CDR3 runs from the conserved cysteine through the conserved F or W. The order of the fields is CDR3 length, clone size, D gene, V gene, J gene, CDR3 protein, CDR3 DNA. The D gene is left open where the match is weak. Size is omitted from some rows. Given values are once, few, many or a class for expanded clones.

14,.,TRBD1,TRBV2,TRBJ1-5,CAGSRGTGNQPQHF,TGTGCCGGATCTCGGGGGACAGGCAATCAGCCCCAGCATTTT
15,few,TRBD2,TRBV7-3,TRBJ2-1,CASSSTGTTYNEQFF,TGTGCCAGCAGCTCCACCGGGACTACCTACAATGAGCAGTTCTTC
16,.,.,TRBV27,TRBJ2-5,CASSNRLEGGQETQYF,TGTGCCAGCTCAAATCGCCTCGAAGGGGGACAAGAGACCCAGTACTTC
14,.,TRBD2,TRBV10-3,TRBJ2-7,CAIGQREDSYEQYF,TGTGCCATCGGTCAGCGGGAGGACTCCTACGAGCAGTACTTC
11,.,.,TRBV20-1,TRBJ1-3,CSATRGNTIYF,TGCAGTGCTACCAGGGGAAACACCATATATTTT
13,.,.,TRBV4-3,TRBJ1-1,CASSTLEGGAAFF,TGCGCCAGCAGCACCCTGGAAGGGGGAGCGGCTTTCTTT
15,.,TRBD1,TRBV18,TRBJ1-4,CASSPGQGANEKLFF,TGTGCCAGCTCACCAGGACAGGGTGCTAATGAAAAACTGTTTTTT
14,.,TRBD1,TRBV18,TRBJ1-4,CATYAGTANEKLFF,TGTGCCACCTACGCCGGGACAGCTAATGAAAAACTGTTTTTT
14,few,TRBD1,TRBV7-9,TRBJ2-7,CASHRTGATDEQYF,TGTGCCAGTCATAGGACAGGGGCAACGGACGAGCAGTACTTC
12,.,.,TRBV19,TRBJ1-1,CASSFRNTEAFF,TGTGCCAGTAGCTTCAGGAACACTGAAGCTTTCTTT
13,.,.,TRBV4-1,TRBJ2-2,CASSPLETGELFF,TGCGCCAGCAGCCCATTAGAAACCGGGGAGCTGTTTTTT
13,few,TRBD2,TRBV7-3,TRBJ2-4,CASSASGRYLQYF,TGTGCCAGCAGCGCGAGCGGGAGGTACCTTCAGTACTTC
15,once,.,TRBV4-1,TRBJ2-7,CASSQDITGSYEQYF,TGCGCCAGCAGCCAAGATATTACAGGTTCCTACGAGCAGTACTTC
13,once,.,TRBV19,TRBJ1-1,CASVRGMNTEAFF,TGTGCCAGTGTGCGGGGGATGAACACTGAAGCTTTCTTT
17,.,TRBD1,TRBV29-1,TRBJ2-1,CSVEGLGGQRTYNEQFF,TGCAGCGTTGAAGGCTTAGGGGGACAGAGAACCTACAATGAGCAGTTCTTC